This TCR beta chain was captured by sequencing in a study of tumor and adjacent non-tumor tissue in lung cancer. Study summary: There were about twelve adenocarcinoma, a couple of squamous cell carcinoma and 1 small cell lung cancer cases.

Germline V gene sequence: CDR1 LGHNA, CDR2 YNFKEQ. Trimming left V 4 bases short and J 5 bases short, with 14 bases between. The CDR3 is made up of 15 amino acids. This clonotype has ten or more counts. The antigen is unknown. This sample's RNA came from whole unsorted tissue. Study observations and caveats: Tumor TCR diversity, when higher, was linked to shorter survival. Top 100 clones took a larger repertoire share in normal lung. Tumor tissue had significantly higher TCR diversity than normal lung.

A modified ARM-PCR protocol with three rounds of nested PCR amplified TCRbeta. TCRdb re-called the multiplex PCR reads with MiXCR, one entry per CDR3 protein. The sample carries more than 95,000 distinct CDR3 sequences, about 66% recorded once. The V gene is TRBV4-2, the J gene TRBJ2-2; TRBD1 or TRBD2 may be the D gene (6 bases each). The material sequenced was lung tumor tissue. This sequence was found in a man between 25 and 39 years old with non-small cell lung cancer. For the CDR3, the DNA is TGTGCCAGCAGCCTCTTCGGGGGCGAAACCGGGGAGCTGTTTTTT. It codes for CASSLFGGETGELFF.